These T cell receptor beta chains were read from a single sample in a study of OX40 agonist ivuxolimab in advanced cancers. Method: immunoSEQ multiplex PCR; TCRdb's copy keeps in-frame clones and lacks some. The table records 85,000 to 100,000 clones, around 87% of them present only once. The material was CD4+ or CD8+ T cells sorted from blood, obtained in a trial of the OX40 agonist ivuxolimab. These receptors were collected from an adult with an advanced solid tumor such as melanoma, head and neck, liver or kidney cancer. CDR3s include the opening cysteine and the closing phenylalanine or tryptophan. The D gene is left open where the match is weak. Not every row has a clone size; where given, it reads once, few, many or a size class.

TRBD1,TRBV5-1,TRBJ1-4,.,15,TGCGCCAGCAGCTTGGGTGGACAGGGGGGTGAAAAACTGTTTTTT,CASSLGGQGGEKLFF
TRBD1,TRBV7-7,TRBJ2-1,.,15,TGTGCCAGCAGCTTAGAGGGACAGGGGTACAATGAGCAGTTCTTC,CASSLEGQGYNEQFF
.,TRBV10-1,TRBJ1-3,.,11,TGCGCCACCCAAGCTGGAAACACCATATATTTT,CATQAGNTIYF
TRBD2,TRBV29-1,TRBJ2-3,.,15,TGCAGCGTTGCCGGGACTAGCGGGGTCGGGGATACGCAGTATTTT,CSVAGTSGVGDTQYF
TRBD1,TRBV28,TRBJ1-2,.,13,TGTGCCAGCAGGAGGACAGGGGGAGGTGGCTACACCTTC,CASRRTGGGGYTF
TRBD1,TRBV14,TRBJ1-2,.,14,TGTGCCAGCAGGCCCGGGACAGGGGGCTTTGGCTACACCTTC,CASRPGTGGFGYTF
TRBD1,TRBV2,TRBJ1-4,.,16,TGTGCCAGCAGGACGGACAGGGGTTTTTATAATGAAAAACTGTTTTTT,CASRTDRGFYNEKLFF
.,TRBV29-1,TRBJ2-5,once,13,TGCAGCGTCCCCGGCAGATTCCAAGAGACCCAGTACTTC,CSVPGRFQETQYF
TRBD2,TRBV11-2,TRBJ2-5,.,14,TGTGCCAGCAGCTTAGAGAGACTAGCGGGGCGCCAGTACTTC,CASSLERLAGRQYF
.,TRBV18,TRBJ2-3,.,11,TGTGCCAGCGCCACGATGGATACGCAGTATTTT,CASATMDTQYF
TRBD2,TRBV5-1,TRBJ2-3,.,14,TGCGCCAGCAGCTGGACTAGAAACACAGATACGCAGTATTTT,CASSWTRNTDTQYF
TRBD1,TRBV5-1,TRBJ2-1,few,16,TGCGCCAGCAGCTTGGTGGGTCAGGGGGTCTCGGATGAGCAGTTCTTC,CASSLVGQGVSDEQFF
TRBD2,TRBV11-3,TRBJ2-1,once,19,TGTGCCAGCAGCGGGAGGACTAGCGGGAGGGCCAGCTCCTACAATGAGCAGTTCTTC,CASSGRTSGRASSYNEQFF
.,TRBV19,TRBJ1-3,.,15,TGTGCCAGTAGTATTGATTCGGCCTCTGGAAACACCATATATTTT,CASSIDSASGNTIYF
TRBD2,TRBV19,TRBJ2-1,.,15,TGTGCCAGTAGTATAGAAGCTAGCGGGGGGGTTCGGCAGTTCTTC,CASSIEASGGVRQFF
.,TRBV5-1,TRBJ1-5,.,13,TGCGCCAGCAGCTCAGGGTACAATCAGCCCCAGCATTTT,CASSSGYNQPQHF
.,TRBV10-3,TRBJ1-3,.,13,TGTGCCATCAGTGAGGGAGGTGGAAACACCATATATTTT,CAISEGGGNTIYF
.,TRBV28,TRBJ1-5,many,14,TGTGCCAGCAGTTATACGGTAAGGTATCAGCCCCAGCATTTT,CASSYTVRYQPQHF
.,TRBV9,TRBJ2-1,.,15,TGTGCCAGCAGCCCCACATCTTCAGCCTACAATGAGCAGTTCTTC,CASSPTSSAYNEQFF
.,TRBV27,TRBJ2-1,.,14,TGTGCCAGCAGTGTAAGAAGCGGGCCCAATGAGCAGTTCTTC,CASSVRSGPNEQFF
.,TRBV29-1,TRBJ1-1,.,11,TGCAGCGTTGAAGAGGGGGCGCAAGCTTTCTTT,CSVEEGAQAFF
TRBD1,TRBV2,TRBJ2-7,.,13,TGTGCCAGCAGTGACACAGGGGGCTACGAGCAGTACTTC,CASSDTGGYEQYF
.,TRBV5-4,TRBJ1-1,few,14,TGTGCCAGCAGCTTGGTTTCGGGGAACACTGAAGCTTTCTTT,CASSLVSGNTEAFF
.,TRBV6-6,TRBJ2-1,.,15,TGTGCCAGCAGTTCCCCGGTGGGGCGGCACAATGAGCAGTTCTTC,CASSSPVGRHNEQFF
.,TRBV28,TRBJ1-5,.,14,TGTGCCAGCAGCCAGGACGGGAGCAATCAGCCCCAGCATTTT,CASSQDGSNQPQHF
.,TRBV6-1,TRBJ1-1,.,15,TGTGCCAGCCCGTTTGGACTCCTAAAGGACACTGAAGCTTTCTTT,CASPFGLLKDTEAFF
TRBD2,TRBV5-1,TRBJ2-7,.,16,TGCGCCAGCAGCGCCTCTAGCGGGGGGTCCATCTACGAGCAGTACTTC,CASSASSGGSIYEQYF
.,TRBV4-3,TRBJ1-5,.,17,TGCGCCAGCAGCCAAGATTTTGGGCAGGGAGGAAATCAGCCCCAGCATTTT,CASSQDFGQGGNQPQHF
.,TRBV4-3,TRBJ2-1,.,14,TGCGCCAGCAGCTTTGGGACTTCCGACAATGAGCAGTTCTTC,CASSFGTSDNEQFF
.,TRBV7-2,TRBJ1-5,.,14,TGTGCCAGCAGCTTAGGCAGGGCGGATCAGCCCCAGCATTTT,CASSLGRADQPQHF
.,TRBV7-9,TRBJ2-2,.,14,TGTGCCAGCAGCTCATATCGGGGGACCGGGGAGCTGTTTTTT,CASSSYRGTGELFF
TRBD2,TRBV5-1,TRBJ2-5,.,15,TGCGCCAGCAGCCCTCGGTCTAGCGGCCAAGAGACCCAGTACTTC,CASSPRSSGQETQYF
.,TRBV6-1,TRBJ1-5,.,14,TGTGCCAGCAGTCTTTTTCGGGAGAATCAGCCCCAGCATTTT,CASSLFRENQPQHF
.,TRBV27,TRBJ2-3,.,14,TGTGCCAGCAGTTTGGGCCAGGGCCTAACTATGCCGTATTTT,CASSLGQGLTMPYF
.,TRBV18,TRBJ2-6,.,18,TGTGCCAGCTCACCAGTGACTCCCCTCTCCTCTGGGGCCAACGTCCTGACTTTC,CASSPVTPLSSGANVLTF
.,TRBV29-1,TRBJ1-3,.,14,TGCAGCGTTGAAGATAGACGGTCTGGAAACACCATATATTTT,CSVEDRRSGNTIYF
.,TRBV2,TRBJ1-6,.,12,TGTGCCAGCAGCACACTTCAATCACCCCTCCACTTT,CASSTLQSPLHF
.,TRBV14,TRBJ1-2,.,17,TGTGCCAGCAGCCAAGATCTTACGGGCAGGGAGCACTATGGCTACACCTTC,CASSQDLTGREHYGYTF
TRBD1,TRBV7-9,TRBJ1-2,.,14,TGTGCCAGCAGCTTAGAGGACAGGTTCTATGGCTACACCTTC,CASSLEDRFYGYTF
TRBD1,TRBV19,TRBJ1-4,.,15,TGTGCCAGTAGTATAGGTGGGACAGCTGGTGAAAAACTGTTTTTT,CASSIGGTAGEKLFF
.,TRBV4-1,TRBJ1-6,.,15,TGCGCCAGCAGCCAAAAGGGAGTAGGGAATTCACCCCTCCACTTT,CASSQKGVGNSPLHF
.,TRBV30,TRBJ1-1,.,14,TGTGCCTGGAGCCAAGGACGGGCGAACACTGAAGCTTTCTTT,CAWSQGRANTEAFF
.,TRBV19,TRBJ2-7,.,16,TGTGCCAGTAGTATAGCATCCCGACCGACGATCTACGAGCAGTACTTC,CASSIASRPTIYEQYF
TRBD1,TRBV27,TRBJ2-1,.,16,TGTGCCAGCAGTATAACCTCCGGGACAGTCGCGATGGAGCAGTTCTTC,CASSITSGTVAMEQFF
.,TRBV28,TRBJ1-1,.,14,TGTGCCAGCAGCCGATTCCGGGGGAACACTGAAGCTTTCTTT,CASSRFRGNTEAFF
TRBD1,TRBV28,TRBJ2-7,.,12,TGTGCCAGCCGACAGGGTCCGTACGAGCAGTACTTC,CASRQGPYEQYF
TRBD1,TRBV18,TRBJ2-5,.,15,TGTGCCAGCTCACCGTCGACAGGGCTACAAGAGACCCAGTACTTC,CASSPSTGLQETQYF
TRBD1,TRBV10-2,TRBJ2-1,.,21,TGCGCCAGCAGTGACAATACAGGGGGCGTAAAGCGGCCGAGCTCCTACAATGAGCAGTTCTTC,CASSDNTGGVKRPSSYNEQFF